What follows are 5 T cell receptor beta chains derived from one specimen sequenced in a study of spatial heterogeneity in lung cancer. Time point here: sample taken at primary tumor resection. Unsorted whole RNA of tumor, nontumor lung or frozen PBMC was sequenced. TCRdb re-called the 5' RACE reads with MiXCR, one entry per CDR3 protein. Among some 12,000 distinct CDR3 sequences listed, roughly 6.2% were seen once. Sequencing used normal lung tissue next to the tumor, obtained at surgery. The receptors were sampled from a male donor with early-stage non-small cell lung cancer.

This clonotype is categorized as medium-sized (0.01 to 0.1%). This beta chain is an unintended read in a library built for alpha chains; its size means little. The rearrangement uses TRBV4-3 and TRBJ2-3; D might be TRBD2 (5 bases). The CDR3 is 14 residues long. Trimming took 0 bases from V and 6 from J, leaving 10 bases between them. Per germline, CDR1 LGHNA and CDR2 YSLEER. CDR3 residues: CASSQDLASDTQYF. CDR3 nucleotide sequence: TGCGCCAGCAGCCAAGATTTAGCGTCGGATACGCAGTATTTT.

This clonotype was detected many times. A library prepared for alpha chains yielded this beta chain as an off-target read; its size is of little meaning. V and J are TRBV20-1 and TRBJ1-4; 8 nucleotides match TRBD1. Germline V CDR1 and CDR2: DFQATT, SNEGSKA (reference sequence). The length of the CDR3 is 14 residues. The ends lost 6 bases at V and 5 bases at J; junction bases unmatched: 8. The CDR3 region is CSAIRGPRNEKLFF. CDR3 nucleotide sequence: TGCAGTGCCATCAGGGGGCCAAGAAATGAAAAACTGTTTTTT.

As regards this clonotype: A library made for alpha chains picked up this beta chain off target, so its size means little. The rearrangement links TRBV2 to TRBJ1-1; D is possibly TRBD1 (5 bases). Germline CDR1 is SNHLY and CDR2 is FYNNEI. V was clipped by 5 bases and J by 8 bases, with 12 bases between them. The CDR3 is made up of 12 amino acids. CDR3 DNA: TGTGCCAGCAGTCCCGGGACCGCAGAAGCTTTCTTT. This gives the protein CASSPGTAEAFF.

This clonotype has ten or more counts. The library was designed around alpha chains, so this beta chain is a stray read whose abundance carries little weight. The J gene is TRBJ1-6, the V gene TRBV6-1; tentatively, D is TRBD1 (5 bases). The CDR3 has 14 amino acids. Looked up from germline, CDR1 is MNHNS and CDR2 is SASEGT. The V end lost 7 bases, the J end lost 10 bases, and 17 bases lay between the germline ends. CDR3 DNA sequence: TGTGCCAGCACCGCCGGGGCCGAGAGATCACCCCTCCACTTT. Protein: CASTAGAERSPLHF.

In its sample, this clonotype was seen many times. Since it is a stray read in a library aimed at alpha chains, this beta chain has a size that is not meaningful. The chain carries TRBV20-1 and TRBJ2-3, with TRBD2 identical over 12 bases. Germline V gives CDR1 DFQATT, CDR2 SNEGSKA (reference sequence). The CDR3 is 19 residues long. The V and J ends lost 0 bases and 6 bases, in that order; junction bases with no gene match: 16. This chain's CDR3 is CSARDQTSGRATFWDTQYF. CDR3 nucleotides: TGCAGTGCTAGAGATCAGACTAGCGGGAGAGCTACGTTCTGGGATACGCAGTATTTT.